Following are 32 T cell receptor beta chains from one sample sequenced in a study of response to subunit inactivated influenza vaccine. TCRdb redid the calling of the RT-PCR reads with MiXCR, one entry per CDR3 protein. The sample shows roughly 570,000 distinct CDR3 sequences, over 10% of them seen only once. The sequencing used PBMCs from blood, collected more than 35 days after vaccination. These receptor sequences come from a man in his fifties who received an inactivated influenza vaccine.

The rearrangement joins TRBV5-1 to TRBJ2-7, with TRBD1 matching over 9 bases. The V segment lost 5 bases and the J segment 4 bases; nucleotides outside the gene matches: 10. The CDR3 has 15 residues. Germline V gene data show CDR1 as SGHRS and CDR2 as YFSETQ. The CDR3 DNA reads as TGCGCCAGCAGTTCCCACCCGGACAGGGGTTACGAGCAGTACTTC. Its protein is CASSSHPDRGYEQYF.

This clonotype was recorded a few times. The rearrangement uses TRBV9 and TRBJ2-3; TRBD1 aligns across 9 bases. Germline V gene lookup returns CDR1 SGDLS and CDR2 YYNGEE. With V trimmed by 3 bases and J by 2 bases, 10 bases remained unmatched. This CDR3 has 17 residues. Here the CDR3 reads CASSDWDREGNTDTQYF. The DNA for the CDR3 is TGTGCCAGCAGCGATTGGGACAGGGAGGGGAACACAGATACGCAGTATTTT.

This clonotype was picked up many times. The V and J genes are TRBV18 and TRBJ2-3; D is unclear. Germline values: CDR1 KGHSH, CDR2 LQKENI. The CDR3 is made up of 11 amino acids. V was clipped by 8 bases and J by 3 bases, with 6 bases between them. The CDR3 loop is CASTPTDTQYF. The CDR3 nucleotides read TGTGCCAGCACCCCTACAGATACGCAGTATTTT.

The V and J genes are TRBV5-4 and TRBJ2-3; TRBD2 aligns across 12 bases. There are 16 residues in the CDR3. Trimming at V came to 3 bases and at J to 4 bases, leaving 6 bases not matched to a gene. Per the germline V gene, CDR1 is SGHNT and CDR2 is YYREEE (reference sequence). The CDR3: CASSSGTSGWADTQYF. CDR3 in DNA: TGTGCCAGCAGCTCGGGGACTAGCGGGTGGGCAGATACGCAGTATTTT.

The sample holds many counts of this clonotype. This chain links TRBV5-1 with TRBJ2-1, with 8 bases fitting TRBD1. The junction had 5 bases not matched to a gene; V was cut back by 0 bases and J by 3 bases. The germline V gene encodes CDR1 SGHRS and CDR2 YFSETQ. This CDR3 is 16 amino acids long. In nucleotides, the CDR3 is TGCGCCAGCAGCTTGGCGGCCAGGGGGCTCTACAATGAGCAGTTCTTC. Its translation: CASSLAARGLYNEQFF.

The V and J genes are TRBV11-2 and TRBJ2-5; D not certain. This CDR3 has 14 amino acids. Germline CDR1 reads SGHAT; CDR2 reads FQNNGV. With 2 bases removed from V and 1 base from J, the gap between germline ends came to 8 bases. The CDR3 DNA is TGTGCCAGCAGCTTATTCGCGGCCCAAGAGACCCAGTACTTC. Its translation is CASSLFAAQETQYF.

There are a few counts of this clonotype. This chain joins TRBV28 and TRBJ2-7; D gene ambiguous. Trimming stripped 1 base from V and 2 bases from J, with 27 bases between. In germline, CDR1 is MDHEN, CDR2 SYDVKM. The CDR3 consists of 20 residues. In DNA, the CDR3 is TGTGCCAGCAGTTTATCCATTGCCCTTCGGACCTCACAAACCCCCTACGAGCAGTACTTC. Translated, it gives CASSLSIALRTSQTPYEQYF.

Written as DNA, the CDR3 is TGTGCCATCAGTGACCGGACGCAAAAGGGAGAGACCCAGTACTTC. This codes for CAISDRTQKGETQYF. V gene TRBV10-3 combines with J gene TRBJ2-5, with no clear D. Germline-derived CDR1 and CDR2 are ENHRY and SYGVKD. This CDR3 is 15 amino acids long. V was pared by 3 bases and J by 4 bases, with 15 bases between.

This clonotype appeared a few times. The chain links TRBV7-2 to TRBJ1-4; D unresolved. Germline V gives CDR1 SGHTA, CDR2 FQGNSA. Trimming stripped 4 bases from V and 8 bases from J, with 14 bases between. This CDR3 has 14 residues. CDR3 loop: CASSSGEGREKLFF. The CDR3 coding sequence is TGTGCCAGCAGCTCCGGGGAAGGGCGCGAAAAACTGTTTTTT.

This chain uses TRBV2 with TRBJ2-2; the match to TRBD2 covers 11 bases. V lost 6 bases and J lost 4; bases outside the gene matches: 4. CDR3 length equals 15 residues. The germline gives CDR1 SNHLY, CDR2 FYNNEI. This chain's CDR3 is CASRVTSGSTGELFF. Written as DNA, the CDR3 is TGTGCCAGCAGGGTAACTAGCGGGAGCACCGGGGAGCTGTTTTTT. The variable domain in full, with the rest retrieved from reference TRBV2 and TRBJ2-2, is EPEVTQTPSHQVTQMGQEVILRCVPISNHLYFYWYRQILGQKVEFLVSFYNNEISEKSEIFDDQFSVERPDGSNFTLKIRSTKLEDSAMYFCASRVTSGSTGELFFGEGSRLTVL.

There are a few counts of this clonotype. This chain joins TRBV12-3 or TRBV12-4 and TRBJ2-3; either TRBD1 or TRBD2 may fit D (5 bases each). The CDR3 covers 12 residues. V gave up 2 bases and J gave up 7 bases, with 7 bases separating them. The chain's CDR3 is CASSLTGHTQYF. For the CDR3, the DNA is TGTGCCAGCAGTTTAACGGGGCATACGCAGTATTTT.

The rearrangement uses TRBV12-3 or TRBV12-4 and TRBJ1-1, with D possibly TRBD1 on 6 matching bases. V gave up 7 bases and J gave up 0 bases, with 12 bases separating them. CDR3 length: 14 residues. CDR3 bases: TGTGCCAGCACCCCGGACAGTCTGAACACTGAAGCTTTCTTT. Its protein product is CASTPDSLNTEAFF.

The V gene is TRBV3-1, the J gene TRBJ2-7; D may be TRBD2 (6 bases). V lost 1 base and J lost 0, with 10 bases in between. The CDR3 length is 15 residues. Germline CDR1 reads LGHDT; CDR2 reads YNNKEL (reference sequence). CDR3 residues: CASSQVEGPSYEQYF. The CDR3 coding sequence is TGTGCCAGCAGCCAAGTGGAGGGACCCTCCTACGAGCAGTACTTC.

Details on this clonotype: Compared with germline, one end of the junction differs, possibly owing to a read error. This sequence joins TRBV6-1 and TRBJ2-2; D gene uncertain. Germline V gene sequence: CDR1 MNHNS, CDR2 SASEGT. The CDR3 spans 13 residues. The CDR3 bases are TGTGCCAGCAGTAAAGCGAACACCGGGGAGCTGTTTTTT. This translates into CASSKANTGELFF.

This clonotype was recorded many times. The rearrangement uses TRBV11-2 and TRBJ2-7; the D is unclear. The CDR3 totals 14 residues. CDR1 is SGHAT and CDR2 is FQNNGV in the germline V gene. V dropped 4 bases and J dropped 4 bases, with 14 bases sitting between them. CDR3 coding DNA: TGTGCCAGCAGCTCGGACGGTGGTTGGTACGAGCAGTACTTC. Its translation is CASSSDGGWYEQYF.

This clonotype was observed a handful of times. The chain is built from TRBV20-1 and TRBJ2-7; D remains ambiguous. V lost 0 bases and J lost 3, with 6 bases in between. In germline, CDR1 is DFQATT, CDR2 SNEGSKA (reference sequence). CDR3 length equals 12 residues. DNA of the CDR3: TGCAGTGCTAGAGACGTCGGCTACGAGCAGTACTTC. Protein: CSARDVGYEQYF.

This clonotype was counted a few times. The CDR3 DNA sequence: TGTGCCAGCAGCCAAGCGGCAGGGGGCTCCGAGCAGTACTTC. Translating it yields CASSQAAGGSEQYF. This chain uses TRBV4-2 with TRBJ2-7; 8 bases align to TRBD1. The CDR3 totals 14 residues. The junction had 5 bases not matched to a gene; V was cut back by 1 base and J by 6 bases. CDR1 is LGHNA and CDR2 is YNFKEQ in the germline V gene.

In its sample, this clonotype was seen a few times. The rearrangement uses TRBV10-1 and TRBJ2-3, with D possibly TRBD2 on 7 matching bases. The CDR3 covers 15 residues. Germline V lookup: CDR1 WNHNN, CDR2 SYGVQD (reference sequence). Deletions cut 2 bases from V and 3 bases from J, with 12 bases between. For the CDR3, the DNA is TGCGCCAGCAGTGAGGGGGGGGGCCGTACAGATACGCAGTATTTT. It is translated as CASSEGGGRTDTQYF.

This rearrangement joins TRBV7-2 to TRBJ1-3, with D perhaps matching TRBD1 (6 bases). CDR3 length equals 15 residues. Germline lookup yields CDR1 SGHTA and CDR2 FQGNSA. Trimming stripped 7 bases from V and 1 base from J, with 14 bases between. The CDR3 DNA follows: TGTGCCAGCACCTTCTTAGGGGGTTCTGGAAACACCATATATTTT. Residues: CASTFLGGSGNTIYF.

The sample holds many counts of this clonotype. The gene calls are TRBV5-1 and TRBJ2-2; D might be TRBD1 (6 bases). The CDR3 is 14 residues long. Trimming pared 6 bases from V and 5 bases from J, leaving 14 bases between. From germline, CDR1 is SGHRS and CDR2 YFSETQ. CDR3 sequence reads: CASNHAQGTGELFF. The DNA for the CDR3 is TGCGCCAGCAACCACGCGCAGGGGACCGGGGAGCTGTTTTTT.

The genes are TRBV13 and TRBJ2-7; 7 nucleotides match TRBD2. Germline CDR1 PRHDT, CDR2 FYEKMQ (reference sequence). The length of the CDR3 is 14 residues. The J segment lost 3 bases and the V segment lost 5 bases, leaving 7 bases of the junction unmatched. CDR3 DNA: TGTGCCAGCAGCCCGGGGGACTATGACTACGAGCAGTACTTC. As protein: CASSPGDYDYEQYF.

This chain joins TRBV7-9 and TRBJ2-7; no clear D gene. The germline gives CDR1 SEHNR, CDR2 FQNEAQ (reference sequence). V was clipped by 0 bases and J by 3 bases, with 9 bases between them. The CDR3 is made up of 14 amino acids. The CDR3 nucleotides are TGTGCCAGCAGCTTAGCTTTGACCGGCTACGAGCAGTACTTC. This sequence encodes CASSLALTGYEQYF.

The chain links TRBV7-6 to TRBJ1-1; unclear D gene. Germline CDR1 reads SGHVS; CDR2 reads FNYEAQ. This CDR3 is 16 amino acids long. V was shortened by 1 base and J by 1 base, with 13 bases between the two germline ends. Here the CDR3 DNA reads TGTGCCAGCAGCTTAGGCACGGCGGACCGGAACACTGAAGCTTTCTTT. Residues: CASSLGTADRNTEAFF.

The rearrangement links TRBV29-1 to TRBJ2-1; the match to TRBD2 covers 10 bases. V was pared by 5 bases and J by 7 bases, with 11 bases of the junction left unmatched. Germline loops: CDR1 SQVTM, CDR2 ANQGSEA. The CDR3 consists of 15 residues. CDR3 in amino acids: CSVRARLAGENEQFF. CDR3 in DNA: TGCAGCGTTAGGGCCCGACTAGCGGGCGAGAATGAGCAGTTCTTC.

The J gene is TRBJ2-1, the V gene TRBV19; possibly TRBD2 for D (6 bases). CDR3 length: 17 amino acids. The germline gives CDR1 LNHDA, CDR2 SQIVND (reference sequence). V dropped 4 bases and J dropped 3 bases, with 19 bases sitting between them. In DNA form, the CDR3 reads TGTGCCAGTAGTACTTCGGGACTCCCAGGGCTCTACAATGAGCAGTTCTTC. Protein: CASSTSGLPGLYNEQFF.

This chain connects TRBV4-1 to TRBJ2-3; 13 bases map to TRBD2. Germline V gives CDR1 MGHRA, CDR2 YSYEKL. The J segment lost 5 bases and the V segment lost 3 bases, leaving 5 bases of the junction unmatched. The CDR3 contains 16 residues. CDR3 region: CASSQLLAGGRDTQYF. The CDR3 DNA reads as TGCGCCAGCAGCCAGCTACTAGCGGGGGGGCGAGATACGCAGTATTTT.

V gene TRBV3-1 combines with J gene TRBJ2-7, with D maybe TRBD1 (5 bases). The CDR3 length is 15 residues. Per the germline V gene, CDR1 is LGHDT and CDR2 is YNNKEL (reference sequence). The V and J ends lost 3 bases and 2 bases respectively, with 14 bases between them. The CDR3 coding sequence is TGTGCCAGCAGCCAGCCTAACAGGTTGACCTACGAGCAGTACTTC. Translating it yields CASSQPNRLTYEQYF.

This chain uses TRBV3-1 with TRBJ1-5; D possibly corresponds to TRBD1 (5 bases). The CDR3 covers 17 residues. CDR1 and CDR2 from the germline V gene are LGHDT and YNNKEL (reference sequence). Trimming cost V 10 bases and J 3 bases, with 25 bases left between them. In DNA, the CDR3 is TGTGCCACCTCCCAAGAATTTCGGGGACCGAACAATCAGCCCCAGCATTTT. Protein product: CATSQEFRGPNNQPQHF.

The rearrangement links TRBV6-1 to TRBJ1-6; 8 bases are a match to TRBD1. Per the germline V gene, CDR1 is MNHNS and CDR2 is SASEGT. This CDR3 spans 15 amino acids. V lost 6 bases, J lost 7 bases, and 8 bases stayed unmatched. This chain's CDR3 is CASSPTDRANSPLHF. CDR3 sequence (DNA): TGTGCCAGCAGCCCTACGGACAGGGCAAATTCACCCCTCCACTTT.

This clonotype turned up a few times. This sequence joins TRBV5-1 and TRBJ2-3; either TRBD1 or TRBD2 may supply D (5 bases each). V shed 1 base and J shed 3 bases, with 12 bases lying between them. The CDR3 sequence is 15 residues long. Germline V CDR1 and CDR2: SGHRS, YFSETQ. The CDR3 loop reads CASSLNGGETDTQYF. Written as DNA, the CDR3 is TGCGCCAGCAGCTTGAATGGGGGAGAAACAGATACGCAGTATTTT.

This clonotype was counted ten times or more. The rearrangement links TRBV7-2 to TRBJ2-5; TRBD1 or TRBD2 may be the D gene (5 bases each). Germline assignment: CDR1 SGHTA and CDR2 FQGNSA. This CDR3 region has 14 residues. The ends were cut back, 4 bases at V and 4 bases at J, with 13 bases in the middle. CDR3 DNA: TGTGCCAGCAGCTGGGACGGGCGCCGAGAGACCCAGTACTTC. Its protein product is CASSWDGRRETQYF. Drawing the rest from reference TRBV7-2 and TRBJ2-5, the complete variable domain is GAGVSQSPSNKVTEKGKDVELRCDPISGHTALYWYRQSLGQGLEFLIYFQGNSAPDKSGLPSDRFSAERTGGSVSTLTIQRTQQEDSAVYLCASSWDGRRETQYFGPGTRLLVL.

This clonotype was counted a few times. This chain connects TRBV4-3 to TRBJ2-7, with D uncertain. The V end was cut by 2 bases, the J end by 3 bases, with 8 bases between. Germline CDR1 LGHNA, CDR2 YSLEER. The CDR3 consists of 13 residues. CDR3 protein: CASSQSYSYEQYF. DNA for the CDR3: TGCGCCAGCAGCCAATCGTATAGCTACGAGCAGTACTTC.